This is a list of T cell receptor beta chains from one sample in a study of PD-1 and CTLA-4 blockade in melanoma. The protocol was immunoSEQ multiplex PCR, while the TCRdb copy is restricted to in-frame clones and leaves out a portion. The sample has about 7,200 clones; about four fifths are singletons. Sequencing used CD8+ T cells from peripheral blood, obtained before anti-PD-1 treatment. The receptors stem from a human donor with melanoma. Both conserved end residues are part of each CDR3. Fields, in order: clone size, CDR3 length, J gene, D gene, V gene, CDR3 protein, CDR3 DNA. A D gene is named only where the DNA matches it firmly. Size is stated for part of the rows, as once, few or many counts, or as a class when the clone is expanded.

>NA|15|TRBJ2-7|NA|TRBV7-8
CASSSKGLPAAEQYF
TGTGCCAGCAGCTCCAAGGGCCTTCCCGCCGCCGAGCAGTACTTC
>NA|13|TRBJ2-1|TRBD2|TRBV5-5
CASSLRGGDEQFF
TGTGCCAGCAGCCTCCGGGGGGGCGATGAGCAGTTCTTC
>NA|15|TRBJ1-5|TRBD1|TRBV4-1
CASSRTGTVNQPQHF
TGCGCCAGCAGCCGCACAGGGACAGTAAATCAGCCCCAGCATTTT
>NA|13|TRBJ1-2|NA|TRBV27
CASSPSSAGGYTF
TGTGCCAGCAGTCCTAGCTCCGCGGGCGGCTACACCTTC
>NA|17|TRBJ2-1|TRBD1|TRBV10-3
CAISESTVTGGRDEQFF
TGTGCCATCAGTGAGTCGACCGTGACAGGGGGCAGGGATGAGCAGTTCTTC
>NA|13|TRBJ2-5|NA|TRBV19
CASSPDTQETQYF
TGTGCCAGTAGCCCTGACACCCAAGAGACCCAGTACTTC
>NA|16|TRBJ2-3|TRBD2|TRBV3-1/TRBV3-2
CASSQRAAGGTDTQYF
TGTGCCAGCAGCCAAAGGGCAGCGGGAGGGACAGATACGCAGTATTTT
>once|19|TRBJ2-3|TRBD2|TRBV30
CAWRTIGLAGLVGTDTQYF
TGTGCCTGGAGGACGATCGGACTAGCGGGACTCGTTGGAACAGATACGCAGTATTTT
>NA|15|TRBJ2-1|TRBD2|TRBV5-6
CASSLLAGTYNEQFF
TGTGCCAGCAGCTTGCTAGCGGGGACCTACAATGAGCAGTTCTTC
>NA|15|TRBJ1-5|TRBD1|TRBV7-9
CASSSTGGGGQPQHF
TGTGCCAGCAGCTCGACAGGGGGCGGAGGTCAGCCCCAGCATTTT
>NA|16|TRBJ1-2|TRBD1|TRBV6-1
CASSETGTASNYGYTF
TGTGCCAGCAGTGAAACGGGGACAGCCAGTAACTATGGCTACACCTTC
>NA|14|TRBJ2-2|TRBD2|TRBV2
CASRPGGNTGELFF
TGTGCCAGCAGGCCGGGGGGAAACACCGGGGAGCTGTTTTTT
>NA|13|TRBJ2-7|NA|TRBV6-5
CASSYAGGYEQYF
TGTGCCAGCAGTTACGCAGGGGGGTACGAGCAGTACTTC
>NA|16|TRBJ1-5|NA|TRBV10-2
CASSEIGAGDNQPQHF
TGCGCCAGCAGTGAGATAGGGGCAGGGGATAATCAGCCCCAGCATTTT
>medium-sized|16|TRBJ1-2|NA|TRBV6-1
CASSVFLDNERDGYTF
TGTGCCAGCAGTGTGTTTTTGGACAATGAAAGGGATGGCTACACCTTC